The present entry profiles one T cell receptor (beta chain) with its context. Its target is unknown. This entry is derived from a study of OX40 agonist ivuxolimab in advanced cancers. The method was immunoSEQ multiplex PCR; TCRdb's version includes in-frame clones alone and lacks a portion of them. The repertoire holds about 80,000 clones, about 92% seen once, with approximately 0.19% in the top ten. The study's findings and limits: Antigen targets of the expanded peripheral T cells went undetermined. Averaged across samples, CD8+ T cells carried more expanded clones than CD4+ did.

CDR1 SGHNT and CDR2 YENEEA come from the germline V gene. CDR3 size: 16 residues. Trimming left V 1 base short and J 0 bases short, with 11 bases between. Patients with autoimmune history or systemic immunosuppression were excluded. On cycle 4 day 1 and cycle 7 day 1, as well as at baseline, blood was sampled. The chain is built from TRBV11-3 and TRBJ2-3; D is unresolved. The sequence derives from an adult with an advanced solid tumor such as melanoma, head and neck, liver or kidney cancer. This material consisted of CD4+ or CD8+ T cells sorted from blood, taken in a trial of the OX40 agonist ivuxolimab. CDR3 coding DNA: TGTGCCAGCAGCTTAGGTTCTGGGTTTAGCACAGATACGCAGTATTTT. Translated: CASSLGSGFSTDTQYF.